The 23 T cell receptor beta chains listed next were all sequenced from one sample in a study of early T cells in non-severe SARS-CoV-2 infection. TCRdb re-derived calls from the 5' RACE reads in MiXCR, one entry per CDR3 protein. This sample has 95,000 to 100,000 distinct CDR3 sequences, with over 10% found just once. Source material: whole blood. These TCRs come from an adult who was a healthcare worker with PCR-confirmed SARS-CoV-2 infection or an uninfected control (not recorded which).

The CDR3 here is CASSLAARGDGYTF. The CDR3 nucleotides read TGTGCCAGCAGCTTAGCAGCGAGGGGGGACGGCTACACCTTC. The rearrangement joins TRBV7-9 to TRBJ1-2; D might be TRBD1 (6 bases). The CDR3 length is 14 residues. Germline values: CDR1 SEHNR, CDR2 FQNEAQ (reference sequence). V was pared by 0 bases and J by 8 bases, with 13 bases between.

This clonotype was picked up many times. The CDR3 coding sequence is TGTGCCAGCAGCTCCGACGGGGGTTATGGCACAGATACGCAGTATTTT. It is translated as CASSSDGGYGTDTQYF. The chain joins TRBV7-9 to TRBJ2-3; D might be TRBD2 (6 bases). The CDR3 totals 16 residues. The V gene lost 4 bases and the J gene lost 1 base, with 15 bases spanning the gap. Looked up from germline, CDR1 is SEHNR and CDR2 is FQNEAQ (reference sequence).

This clonotype was observed a handful of times. The CDR3 region has the DNA TGTGCCAGCAGCTTACGGGGGACATCCTATAATTCACCCCTCCACTTT. It yields the protein CASSLRGTSYNSPLHF. This sequence joins TRBV11-2 and TRBJ1-6; a possible D gene is TRBD1 (6 bases). CDR3 length: 16 amino acids. Germline V gene sequence: CDR1 SGHAT, CDR2 FQNNGV. Trimming pared 2 bases from V and 1 base from J, leaving 9 bases between. Full variable domain (remainder filled in from reference TRBV11-2 and TRBJ1-6): EAGVAQSPRYKIIEKRQSVAFWCNPISGHATLYWYQQILGQGPKLLIQFQNNGVVDDSQLPKDRFSAERLKGVDSTLKIQPAKLEDSAVYLCASSLRGTSYNSPLHFGNGTRLTVT.

The V gene is TRBV4-1, the J gene TRBJ2-7; 8 bases are a match to TRBD2. The germline CDR1 and CDR2 sequences are MGHRA and YSYEKL. The CDR3 consists of 16 residues. The junction had 9 bases not matched to a gene; V was cut back by 0 bases and J by 5 bases. CDR3 residues: CASSQEGLASHHEQYF. CDR3 nucleotide sequence: TGCGCCAGCAGCCAAGAAGGACTAGCTTCCCACCACGAGCAGTACTTC.

The genes are TRBV11-3 and TRBJ2-4; the D call may be TRBD1 or TRBD2 (5 bases each). The CDR3 covers 14 residues. V was clipped by 4 bases and J by 6 bases, with 13 bases between them. Germline V gene data show CDR1 as SGHNT and CDR2 as YENEEA. CDR3 nucleotides: TGTGCCAGCAGCTCTGGGACCCGGAGAAACATTCAGTACTTC. Translated, it gives CASSSGTRRNIQYF.

The sample holds many counts of this clonotype. CDR3 nucleotides: TGTGCCAGCAGAGCGGGGGGTCCAATTTACAATGAGCAGTTCTTC. Translating gives CASRAGGPIYNEQFF. The chain has TRBV11-2 and TRBJ2-1; TRBD2 aligns across 9 bases. CDR1 is SGHAT and CDR2 is FQNNGV in the germline V gene. The CDR3 extends over 15 amino acids. The trim removed 6 bases at V and 4 bases at J, leaving 7 bases unmatched.

This clonotype occurred a few times. The genes are TRBV18 and TRBJ2-5, with D perhaps TRBD1 or TRBD2 (6 bases each). CDR1 KGHSH and CDR2 LQKENI come from the germline V gene. The CDR3 length is 16 residues. Trimming took 2 bases from V and 2 from J, leaving 15 bases between them. This chain's CDR3 is CASSPSVRGVQETQYF. The CDR3 coding sequence is TGTGCCAGCTCACCAAGCGTGAGGGGGGTTCAAGAGACCCAGTACTTC.

V usage is TRBV2 and J usage is TRBJ1-1; TRBD1 might be the D (5 bases). Germline CDR1 is SNHLY and CDR2 is FYNNEI. This CDR3 comprises 14 residues. Trimming removed 8 bases at V and 0 bases at J, with 13 bases between. CDR3 loop: CASSRQIMNTEAFF. As DNA, the CDR3 is TGTGCCAGCTCCCGACAGATAATGAACACTGAAGCTTTCTTT.

The V gene is TRBV28, the J gene TRBJ1-3; D is undetermined. V was trimmed by 8 bases and J by 5 bases, leaving 10 bases between them. The CDR3 contains 12 residues. The germline V gene has CDR1 MDHEN and CDR2 SYDVKM. CDR3 in DNA: TGTGCCAGCGGGCTTAGGCGAAACACCATATATTTT. Encoded protein: CASGLRRNTIYF.

The chain has TRBV27 and TRBJ1-5; D is ambiguous. This CDR3 is built from 13 residues. The ends were cut back, 6 bases at V and 3 bases at J, with 9 bases in the middle. Germline V gene data show CDR1 as MNHEY and CDR2 as SMNVEV (reference sequence). CDR3 sequence (DNA): TGTGCCAGCAGCTCAGTTATCAATCAGCCCCAGCATTTT. Protein product: CASSSVINQPQHF.

This clonotype was seen a handful of times. CDR3 amino acids: CASSQGYRDASYEQYF. CDR3 nucleotides: TGCGCCAGCAGCCAAGGGTACCGGGACGCTTCCTACGAGCAGTACTTC. This chain connects TRBV4-1 to TRBJ2-7, with D perhaps matching TRBD1 or TRBD2 (5 bases each). The CDR3 contains 16 residues. In germline, CDR1 is MGHRA, CDR2 YSYEKL. V lost 1 base, J lost 1 base, and 14 bases lay in between.

This clonotype showed up many times. This rearrangement joins TRBV12-3 or TRBV12-4 to TRBJ2-1; no clear D. V was pared by 0 bases and J by 7 bases, with 4 bases between. CDR3 size: 12 residues. The CDR3 protein is CASSLALNEQFF. CDR3 coding DNA: TGTGCCAGCAGTTTAGCGCTAAATGAGCAGTTCTTC.

This clonotype was seen a handful of times. The V gene is TRBV9, the J gene TRBJ2-1; D is undetermined. CDR3 length equals 15 residues. Germline CDR1 SGDLS, CDR2 YYNGEE. Trimming removed 0 bases from V and 8 bases from J, with 15 bases in between. The CDR3 sequence is CASSVEGGGYDEQFF. The CDR3 DNA follows: TGTGCCAGCAGCGTAGAGGGTGGTGGGTATGATGAGCAGTTCTTC.

The table lists this clonotype with many counts. The V gene is TRBV11-2, the J gene TRBJ2-3, with 9 bases aligning to TRBD2. V was clipped by 5 bases and J by 0 bases; unmatched bases: 6. The CDR3 runs to 16 residues. CDR1 and CDR2 (germline): SGHAT, FQNNGV. CDR3 region: CASSARLAVSTDTQYF. Written as DNA, the CDR3 is TGTGCCAGCAGCGCGCGACTAGCGGTGAGCACAGATACGCAGTATTTT. The full variable domain, completed using reference TRBV11-2 and TRBJ2-3, is EAGVAQSPRYKIIEKRQSVAFWCNPISGHATLYWYQQILGQGPKLLIQFQNNGVVDDSQLPKDRFSAERLKGVDSTLKIQPAKLEDSAVYLCASSARLAVSTDTQYFGPGTRLTVL.

This clonotype was recorded a few times. The rearrangement uses TRBV28 and TRBJ2-7; perhaps TRBD1 as D (5 bases). CDR1 MDHEN and CDR2 SYDVKM come from the germline V gene. The germline V and J ends were trimmed by 5 bases and 6 bases, with 14 bases remaining between them. The CDR3 is made up of 13 amino acids. The CDR3 DNA reads as TGTGCCAGCAGTCCAACCCCAGGGTTCGAGCAGTACTTC. This sequence encodes CASSPTPGFEQYF.

This clonotype was picked up many times. The chain joins TRBV4-1 to TRBJ1-2; D gene ambiguous. From germline, CDR1 is MGHRA and CDR2 YSYEKL. The CDR3 length is 13 residues. V gave up 6 bases and J gave up 6 bases, with 14 bases separating them. The CDR3 here is CASRSLPDNGYTF. CDR3 nucleotides: TGCGCCAGCAGGTCCTTACCCGATAATGGCTACACCTTC.

This clonotype was counted at least ten times. The V and J genes are TRBV4-1 and TRBJ2-1; no firm D call. This CDR3 region has 16 residues. With 1 base removed from V and 1 base from J, the gap between germline ends came to 11 bases. CDR1 MGHRA and CDR2 YSYEKL come from the germline V gene. CDR3 sequence reads: CASSQGVLVSYNEQFF. Here the CDR3 DNA reads TGCGCCAGCAGCCAAGGGGTCCTTGTTTCCTACAATGAGCAGTTCTTC.

This chain uses TRBV7-6 with TRBJ2-7; D might be TRBD2 (5 bases). The CDR3 loop spans 15 amino acids. In germline, CDR1 is SGHVS, CDR2 FNYEAQ. V shed 2 bases and J shed 1 base, with 12 bases lying between them. The CDR3: CASSLRAGLSYEQYF. DNA for the CDR3: TGTGCCAGCAGCTTACGGGCAGGACTTTCCTACGAGCAGTACTTC.

The gene calls are TRBV9 and TRBJ2-1; no definite D call. CDR3 size: 14 residues. V was trimmed by 3 bases and J by 4 bases, leaving 11 bases between them. The germline gives CDR1 SGDLS, CDR2 YYNGEE. CDR3 in DNA: TGTGCCAGCAGCGGGTCCAGTAGGTACAATGAGCAGTTCTTC. As protein: CASSGSSRYNEQFF. Complete variable domain (other parts from reference TRBV9 and TRBJ2-1): DSGVTQTPKHLITATGQRVTLRCSPRSGDLSVYWYQQSLDQGLQFLIQYYNGEERAKGNILERFSAQQFPDLHSELNLSSLELGDSALYFCASSGSSRYNEQFFGPGTRLTVL.

There are a few counts of this clonotype. Here the CDR3 reads CATSDSTGQGSTGELFF. In nucleotides, the CDR3 is TGTGCCACCAGTGATTCTACAGGACAGGGATCGACCGGGGAGCTGTTTTTT. The chain carries TRBV24-1 and TRBJ2-2, with 8 nucleotides matching TRBD1. CDR1 and CDR2 from the germline V gene are KGHDR and SFDVKD. V was pared by 2 bases and J by 5 bases, with 9 bases of the junction left unmatched. The CDR3 is made up of 17 amino acids.

The chain is built from TRBV27 and TRBJ2-7; 8 nucleotides line up with TRBD1. CDR3 length: 14 amino acids. CDR1 and CDR2 from the germline V gene are MNHEY and SMNVEV (reference sequence). Trimming took 2 bases from V and 5 from J; bases not matched to a gene: 5. The CDR3 region is CASSLRTGKDEQYF. The CDR3 DNA sequence: TGTGCCAGCAGTTTACGGACAGGGAAGGACGAGCAGTACTTC.

J is TRBJ2-7 and V is TRBV28; D may be TRBD1 (5 bases). The germline gives CDR1 MDHEN, CDR2 SYDVKM. This CDR3 has 16 amino acids. V gave up 6 bases and J gave up 6 bases, with 24 bases separating them. This CDR3 reads CASRAPDSQIPPEQYF. The CDR3 DNA follows: TGTGCCAGCAGAGCCCCCGACAGCCAAATCCCCCCCGAGCAGTACTTC.

This clonotype was observed many times. The chain links TRBV15 to TRBJ1-2, with 9 nucleotides matching TRBD1. This CDR3 contains 16 residues. Germline V gene lookup returns CDR1 LNHNV and CDR2 YYDKDF (reference sequence). The ends lost 5 bases at V and 2 bases at J; junction bases unmatched: 9. The CDR3 region is CATSPSTGTGNYGYTF. CDR3 bases: TGTGCCACCAGCCCCAGTACCGGGACAGGGAACTATGGCTACACCTTC.